These T cell receptor beta chains were read from a single sample in a study of blood T cell repertoires in COVID-19. Generated by immunoSEQ multiplex PCR, the TCRdb table keeps only in-frame clones and is missing some. This sample has some 270,000 clones, with 70% to 90% found just once. Material for sequencing was peripheral blood. These receptors came from a woman in her 70s with acute or convalescent COVID-19. The CDR3 runs from the conserved cysteine through the conserved F or W. Fields, in order: clone size, J gene, D gene, V gene, CDR3 DNA, CDR3 protein. The D gene is left open where the match is weak. Rows may omit the clone size; those that give it use once, few, many or a size class.

abundance: NA; j_gene: TRBJ1-1; d_gene: TRBD1; v_gene: TRBV29-1; CDR3nt: TGCAGCGTTAGGGACAGATACACTGAAGCTTTCTTT; CDR3aa: CSVRDRYTEAFF
abundance: NA; j_gene: TRBJ2-7; d_gene: TRBD1; v_gene: TRBV5-6; CDR3nt: TGTGCCAGCAGCCTGGAGAGGCAGGGGGCTTACTACGAGCAGTACTTC; CDR3aa: CASSLERQGAYYEQYF
abundance: once; j_gene: TRBJ2-3; d_gene: NA; v_gene: TRBV2; CDR3nt: TGTGCCAGCAACCCAGGCACCACAGATACGCAGTATTTT; CDR3aa: CASNPGTTDTQYF
abundance: few; j_gene: TRBJ1-1; d_gene: NA; v_gene: TRBV7-9; CDR3nt: TGTGCCAGCCCCCTGGGGGGATGCTACACTGAAGCTTTCTTT; CDR3aa: CASPLGGCYTEAFF
abundance: NA; j_gene: TRBJ2-3; d_gene: NA; v_gene: TRBV11-2; CDR3nt: TGTGCCAGCAGCTTCCCACGTCCGGGGGGCTTCACAGATACGCAGTATTTT; CDR3aa: CASSFPRPGGFTDTQYF
abundance: NA; j_gene: TRBJ2-5; d_gene: TRBD1; v_gene: TRBV6-5; CDR3nt: TGTGCCAGCAGTTACTCAGGGGGCCCAGAGACCCAGTACTTC; CDR3aa: CASSYSGGPETQYF
abundance: NA; j_gene: TRBJ2-3; d_gene: NA; v_gene: TRBV3-1/TRBV3-2; CDR3nt: TGTGCCAGCAGCCCCAGAATTGGCACAGATACGCAGTATTTT; CDR3aa: CASSPRIGTDTQYF
abundance: NA; j_gene: TRBJ1-2; d_gene: NA; v_gene: TRBV7-2; CDR3nt: TGTGCCAGCAGCCCGAATTACAGGGATGGCTACACCTTC; CDR3aa: CASSPNYRDGYTF
abundance: NA; j_gene: TRBJ1-2; d_gene: NA; v_gene: TRBV6-5; CDR3nt: TGTGCCAGCAGGCCCGTGGGGGGTGGCTACACCTTC; CDR3aa: CASRPVGGGYTF
abundance: NA; j_gene: TRBJ2-7; d_gene: TRBD1; v_gene: TRBV4-1; CDR3nt: TGCGCCAGCAGCCAAGATTCACCCGAGAGGGAGACAGGGAGAACCTACGAGCAGTACTTC; CDR3aa: CASSQDSPERETGRTYEQYF
abundance: NA; j_gene: TRBJ1-1; d_gene: NA; v_gene: TRBV12-5; CDR3nt: TGTGCTAGTGGTTTGGTAGTGGGCGTATGGCAGCCGATGAACACTGAAGCTTTCTTT; CDR3aa: CASGLVVGVWQPMNTEAFF
abundance: NA; j_gene: TRBJ1-4; d_gene: NA; v_gene: TRBV27; CDR3nt: TGTGCCAGCAGTTACAGGCCTAATGAAAAACTGTTTTTT; CDR3aa: CASSYRPNEKLFF
abundance: NA; j_gene: TRBJ2-1; d_gene: NA; v_gene: TRBV4-1; CDR3nt: TGCGCCAGCAGCCAAGGGGCTCCTCTAAGCGGGCGGGAGCAGTTCTTC; CDR3aa: CASSQGAPLSGREQFF
abundance: NA; j_gene: TRBJ2-2; d_gene: TRBD2; v_gene: TRBV7-2; CDR3nt: TGTGCCAGCAGCCAGACCAGCGGGGGCGGGGGTACCGGGGAGCTGTTTTTT; CDR3aa: CASSQTSGGGGTGELFF
abundance: many; j_gene: TRBJ1-6; d_gene: NA; v_gene: TRBV10-3; CDR3nt: TGTGCCATCAGTGTTGGGACCGGGGGTAATTCACCCCTCCACTTT; CDR3aa: CAISVGTGGNSPLHF
abundance: NA; j_gene: TRBJ2-4; d_gene: TRBD2; v_gene: TRBV2; CDR3nt: TGTGCCAGCAGTGAACGGGGGGGCCGGACCAAAAACATTCAGTACTTC; CDR3aa: CASSERGGRTKNIQYF
abundance: NA; j_gene: TRBJ2-3; d_gene: TRBD2; v_gene: TRBV25-1; CDR3nt: TGTGCCAGCAGTGAATTGGGACTAGCGGGGGGGGTGGCAGATACGCAGTATTTT; CDR3aa: CASSELGLAGGVADTQYF
abundance: NA; j_gene: TRBJ1-6; d_gene: TRBD1; v_gene: TRBV5-1; CDR3nt: TGCGCCAGCAGCCAACGGACAGGGGAAAATTCACCCCTCCACTTT; CDR3aa: CASSQRTGENSPLHF
abundance: NA; j_gene: TRBJ1-4; d_gene: NA; v_gene: TRBV12-1; CDR3nt: TGTGCCAGCAGCTTGGATTCAGGGGCAACTAATGAAAAACTGTTTTTT; CDR3aa: CASSLDSGATNEKLFF
abundance: NA; j_gene: TRBJ2-7; d_gene: TRBD1; v_gene: TRBV24-1; CDR3nt: TGTGCCACCAGTGATCCCCGGGACAGGGGGCCTTACGAGCAGTACTTC; CDR3aa: CATSDPRDRGPYEQYF
abundance: once; j_gene: TRBJ1-5; d_gene: TRBD1; v_gene: TRBV9; CDR3nt: TGTGCCATCCTAGGGGGACAGGGTCGAAATCAGCCCCAGCATTTT; CDR3aa: CAILGGQGRNQPQHF
abundance: NA; j_gene: TRBJ1-1; d_gene: TRBD1; v_gene: TRBV6-2/TRBV6-3; CDR3nt: TGTGCCAGCAGTACCGGGACAGAGAACACTGAAGCTTTCTTT; CDR3aa: CASSTGTENTEAFF
abundance: once; j_gene: TRBJ1-2; d_gene: TRBD1; v_gene: TRBV7-2; CDR3nt: TGTGCCAGCAGCTTTCGACAGGGGGGCGGCTACACCTTC; CDR3aa: CASSFRQGGGYTF
abundance: once; j_gene: TRBJ2-1; d_gene: NA; v_gene: TRBV30; CDR3nt: TGTGCCTGGGGGAAGCGGGTGAGCTCCTACAATGAGCAGTTCTTC; CDR3aa: CAWGKRVSSYNEQFF
abundance: once; j_gene: TRBJ1-2; d_gene: NA; v_gene: TRBV30; CDR3nt: TGTGCCTGGAGTAGTGGGGGGGGCAGGTATGGCTACACCTTC; CDR3aa: CAWSSGGGRYGYTF
abundance: NA; j_gene: TRBJ2-3; d_gene: TRBD2; v_gene: TRBV4-1; CDR3nt: TGCGCCAGCAGCCAAGATGGACTAGCCGGGGATACGCAGTATTTT; CDR3aa: CASSQDGLAGDTQYF
abundance: NA; j_gene: TRBJ1-3; d_gene: NA; v_gene: TRBV25-1; CDR3nt: TGTGCCAGCAGTGCAACACCAGGGATCAAAGGTGGCACCATATATTTT; CDR3aa: CASSATPGIKGGTIYF
abundance: NA; j_gene: TRBJ1-1; d_gene: NA; v_gene: TRBV5-1; CDR3nt: TGCGCCAGCAGCCCACGCTCGGGGGTTGGGTCTGAAGCTTTCTTT; CDR3aa: CASSPRSGVGSEAFF
abundance: NA; j_gene: TRBJ2-7; d_gene: TRBD1; v_gene: TRBV10-3; CDR3nt: TGTGCCATCAGAGGAAGGACAGGCTCCTACGAGCAGTACTTC; CDR3aa: CAIRGRTGSYEQYF
abundance: NA; j_gene: TRBJ2-3; d_gene: TRBD2; v_gene: TRBV6-6; CDR3nt: TGTGCCAGCAGTCCTCAGACCTCGGCGGGGGGAGCAGATACGCAGTATTTT; CDR3aa: CASSPQTSAGGADTQYF
abundance: NA; j_gene: TRBJ1-2; d_gene: NA; v_gene: TRBV23-1; CDR3nt: TGCGCCAGCAGTCAATTACATGCCCGACACCGCTATGGCTACACCTTC; CDR3aa: CASSQLHARHRYGYTF
abundance: NA; j_gene: TRBJ2-3; d_gene: NA; v_gene: TRBV5-1; CDR3nt: TGCGCCAGCAGCTTGAGTCAGTCCACAGATACGCAGTATTTT; CDR3aa: CASSLSQSTDTQYF
abundance: NA; j_gene: TRBJ2-3; d_gene: TRBD2; v_gene: TRBV7-9; CDR3nt: TGTGCCAGCAGTAGAACTAGCGGGGGGGTCACAGATACGCAGTATTTT; CDR3aa: CASSRTSGGVTDTQYF
abundance: NA; j_gene: TRBJ2-3; d_gene: NA; v_gene: TRBV20-1; CDR3nt: TGCAGTGCCCTAGATTCAGATACGCAGTATTTT; CDR3aa: CSALDSDTQYF
abundance: NA; j_gene: TRBJ2-2; d_gene: TRBD1; v_gene: TRBV5-1; CDR3nt: TGCGCCAGCATTAAAGGGACAGGGATCACCGGGGAGCTGTTTTTT; CDR3aa: CASIKGTGITGELFF
abundance: NA; j_gene: TRBJ1-3; d_gene: NA; v_gene: TRBV13; CDR3nt: TGTGCCAGCAGCTTTGGGGCCGACACCATATATTTT; CDR3aa: CASSFGADTIYF
abundance: NA; j_gene: TRBJ2-3; d_gene: TRBD2; v_gene: TRBV5-5; CDR3nt: TGTGCCAGCGCCGGCGGGGGGGAGGATACGCAGTATTTT; CDR3aa: CASAGGGEDTQYF
abundance: NA; j_gene: TRBJ2-7; d_gene: TRBD1; v_gene: TRBV5-1; CDR3nt: TGCGCCAGCAGCTTGGCGGGACAGGGGCTCTACGAGCAGTACTTC; CDR3aa: CASSLAGQGLYEQYF
abundance: NA; j_gene: TRBJ1-1; d_gene: TRBD1; v_gene: TRBV3-1/TRBV3-2; CDR3nt: TGTGCCAGCAGCTCCGGGACAGGCGAACCTTTCTTT; CDR3aa: CASSSGTGEPFF
abundance: NA; j_gene: TRBJ1-2; d_gene: NA; v_gene: TRBV5-5; CDR3nt: TGTGCCAGCAGCAAAGGGGCCTTATCAGGGATCCCCTATGGCTACACCTTC; CDR3aa: CASSKGALSGIPYGYTF
abundance: NA; j_gene: TRBJ1-4; d_gene: NA; v_gene: TRBV5-1; CDR3nt: TGCGCCAGCAAACTATCAACTAATGAAAAACTGTTTTTT; CDR3aa: CASKLSTNEKLFF
abundance: NA; j_gene: TRBJ1-6; d_gene: TRBD1; v_gene: TRBV2; CDR3nt: TGTGCCGGCCGGGACAGACTCATTGATTCACCCCTCCACTTT; CDR3aa: CAGRDRLIDSPLHF
abundance: once; j_gene: TRBJ1-6; d_gene: NA; v_gene: TRBV2; CDR3nt: TGTGCCAGCAGTTTAAGCGGGTCAGCGAGGGATTCACCCCTCCACTTT; CDR3aa: CASSLSGSARDSPLHF
abundance: NA; j_gene: TRBJ2-5; d_gene: NA; v_gene: TRBV7-2; CDR3nt: TGTGCCAGCAGCCAAGCCACAGGGACGGCGGTGACCCAGTACTTC; CDR3aa: CASSQATGTAVTQYF
abundance: NA; j_gene: TRBJ2-5; d_gene: NA; v_gene: TRBV18; CDR3nt: TGTGCCAGCTCACTTCTCGGGGGAGAGACCCAGTACTTC; CDR3aa: CASSLLGGETQYF
abundance: NA; j_gene: TRBJ1-2; d_gene: TRBD1; v_gene: TRBV6-1; CDR3nt: TGTGCCAGCAGTGTAAGGGGGAACAGGGGGCCACGTTATGGCTACACCTTC; CDR3aa: CASSVRGNRGPRYGYTF
abundance: NA; j_gene: TRBJ1-5; d_gene: NA; v_gene: TRBV19; CDR3nt: TGTGCCAGCCAAGGACAGACCAATCAGCCCCAGCATTTT; CDR3aa: CASQGQTNQPQHF
abundance: NA; j_gene: TRBJ1-1; d_gene: TRBD1; v_gene: TRBV11-1; CDR3nt: TGTGCCAGCAGCTCGGGGACAGGGCAGATGAACACTGAAGCTTTCTTT; CDR3aa: CASSSGTGQMNTEAFF
abundance: NA; j_gene: TRBJ1-1; d_gene: NA; v_gene: TRBV5-8; CDR3nt: TGTGCCAGCAGCTCGGGCATGTTACAGGTTGTCACTGAAGCTTTCTTT; CDR3aa: CASSSGMLQVVTEAFF
abundance: NA; j_gene: TRBJ2-7; d_gene: TRBD1; v_gene: TRBV2; CDR3nt: TGTGCCAGCAGTGGACAGGGAAGGAACGAGCAGTACTTC; CDR3aa: CASSGQGRNEQYF
abundance: NA; j_gene: TRBJ1-1; d_gene: NA; v_gene: TRBV19; CDR3nt: TGTGCCAGTAGTATTCAGGGGCTGAACACTGAAGCTTTCTTT; CDR3aa: CASSIQGLNTEAFF
abundance: NA; j_gene: TRBJ1-4; d_gene: NA; v_gene: TRBV19; CDR3nt: TGTGCCAGTAGTCAGAGCGCAACTAATGAAAAACTGTTTTTT; CDR3aa: CASSQSATNEKLFF
abundance: NA; j_gene: TRBJ1-2; d_gene: NA; v_gene: TRBV27; CDR3nt: TGTGCCAGCTCCCGCCGACAGGCTGAGAGTGGCTACACCTTC; CDR3aa: CASSRRQAESGYTF
abundance: NA; j_gene: TRBJ2-4; d_gene: NA; v_gene: TRBV2; CDR3nt: TGTGCCAGCACAGGGATGATGGAAAACATTCAGTACTTC; CDR3aa: CASTGMMENIQYF
abundance: NA; j_gene: TRBJ2-1; d_gene: TRBD1; v_gene: TRBV6-5; CDR3nt: TGTGCCAGCAAGAGGCAGGGGGCCCACAATGAGCAGTTCTTC; CDR3aa: CASKRQGAHNEQFF
abundance: NA; j_gene: TRBJ2-3; d_gene: NA; v_gene: TRBV27; CDR3nt: TGTGCCAGCAGTTCCGGAGCCAATACGCAGTATTTT; CDR3aa: CASSSGANTQYF
abundance: NA; j_gene: TRBJ2-7; d_gene: TRBD1; v_gene: TRBV19; CDR3nt: TGTGCCAGTACCTTGGGGGGACAGGGCCTCTACGAGCAGTACTTC; CDR3aa: CASTLGGQGLYEQYF
abundance: NA; j_gene: TRBJ2-5; d_gene: TRBD1; v_gene: TRBV4-1; CDR3nt: TGCGCCAGCAGCCAACACCGGGACAGGAGTCGCCAAGAGACCCAGTACTTC; CDR3aa: CASSQHRDRSRQETQYF
abundance: NA; j_gene: TRBJ1-2; d_gene: TRBD1; v_gene: TRBV2; CDR3nt: TGTGCCAGCAGACAGGACAGGGTATTGATAGGCTACACCTTC; CDR3aa: CASRQDRVLIGYTF
abundance: NA; j_gene: TRBJ1-5; d_gene: NA; v_gene: TRBV10-3; CDR3nt: TGTGCCATCAGGGGGGACTCAGAGAATCAGCCCCAGCATTTT; CDR3aa: CAIRGDSENQPQHF